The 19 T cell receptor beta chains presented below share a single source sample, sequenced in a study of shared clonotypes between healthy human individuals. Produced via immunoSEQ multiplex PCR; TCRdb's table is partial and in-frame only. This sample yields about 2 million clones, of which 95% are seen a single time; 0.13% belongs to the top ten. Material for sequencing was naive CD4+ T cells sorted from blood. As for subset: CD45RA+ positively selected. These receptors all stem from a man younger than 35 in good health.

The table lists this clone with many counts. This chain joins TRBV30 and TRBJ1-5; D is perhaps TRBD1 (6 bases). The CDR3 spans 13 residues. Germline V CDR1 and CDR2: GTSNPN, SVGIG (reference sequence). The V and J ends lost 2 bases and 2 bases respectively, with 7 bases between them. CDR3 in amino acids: CAWSRTGNQPQHF. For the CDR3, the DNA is TGTGCCTGGAGTCGGACAGGCAATCAGCCCCAGCATTTT.

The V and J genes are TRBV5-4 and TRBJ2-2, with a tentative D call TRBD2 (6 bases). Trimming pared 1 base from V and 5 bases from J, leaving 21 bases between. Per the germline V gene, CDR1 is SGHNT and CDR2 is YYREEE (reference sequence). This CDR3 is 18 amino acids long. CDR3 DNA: TGTGCCAGCAGCTTGACTAGGGGAGGTGGACTTTTAACCGGGGAGCTGTTTTTT. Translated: CASSLTRGGGLLTGELFF.

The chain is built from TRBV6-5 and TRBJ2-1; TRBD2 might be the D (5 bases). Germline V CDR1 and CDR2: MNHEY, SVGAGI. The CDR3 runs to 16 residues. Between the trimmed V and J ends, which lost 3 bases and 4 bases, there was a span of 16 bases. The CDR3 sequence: CASSYSGTRGYNEQFF. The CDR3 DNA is TGTGCCAGCAGTTATTCCGGCACTAGAGGGTACAATGAGCAGTTCTTC.

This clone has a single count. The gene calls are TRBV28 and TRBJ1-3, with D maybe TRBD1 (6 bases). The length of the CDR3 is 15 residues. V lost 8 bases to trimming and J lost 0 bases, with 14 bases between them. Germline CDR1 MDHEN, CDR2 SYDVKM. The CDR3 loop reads CASGLTGSSGNTIYF. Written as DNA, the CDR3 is TGTGCCAGCGGCCTAACAGGGAGCTCTGGAAACACCATATATTTT. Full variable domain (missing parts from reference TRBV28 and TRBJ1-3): DVKVTQSSRYLVKRTGEKVFLECVQDMDHENMFWYRQDPGLGLRLIYFSYDVKMKEKGDIPEGYSVSREKKERFSLILESASTNQTSMYLCASGLTGSSGNTIYFGEGSWLTVV.

CDR3: CASSLTQAPGYTF. CDR3 sequence (DNA): TGTGCCAGCAGCTTAACTCAGGCTCCTGGCTACACCTTC. The chain links TRBV7-9 to TRBJ1-2; D is unresolved. Germline CDR1 reads SEHNR; CDR2 reads FQNEAQ (reference sequence). V was cut by 2 bases and J by 7 bases, with 11 bases left in between. The CDR3 spans 13 residues.

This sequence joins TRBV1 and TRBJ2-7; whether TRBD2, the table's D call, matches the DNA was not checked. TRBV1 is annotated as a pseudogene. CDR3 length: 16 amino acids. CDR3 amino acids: CTSSPTWTSGIDEQYF. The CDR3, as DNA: TGCACCAGCAGCCCCACCTGGACTAGCGGGATAGACGAGCAGTACTTC.

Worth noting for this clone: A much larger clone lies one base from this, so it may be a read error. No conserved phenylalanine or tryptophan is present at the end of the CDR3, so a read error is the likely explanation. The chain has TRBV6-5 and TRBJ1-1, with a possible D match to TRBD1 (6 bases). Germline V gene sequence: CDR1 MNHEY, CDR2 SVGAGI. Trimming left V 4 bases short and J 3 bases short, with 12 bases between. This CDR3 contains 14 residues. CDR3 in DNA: TGTGCCAGCAGTTCCCTGACAGGCTACACTGAAGCTTTCCTT. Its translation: CASSSLTGYTEAFL.

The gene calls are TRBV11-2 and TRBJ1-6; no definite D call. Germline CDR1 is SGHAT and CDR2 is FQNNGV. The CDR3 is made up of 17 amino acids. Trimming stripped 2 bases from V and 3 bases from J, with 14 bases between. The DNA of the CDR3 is TGTGCCAGCAGCTTAAAGGGCAAGGATAACTATAATTCACCCCTCCACTTT. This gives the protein CASSLKGKDNYNSPLHF.

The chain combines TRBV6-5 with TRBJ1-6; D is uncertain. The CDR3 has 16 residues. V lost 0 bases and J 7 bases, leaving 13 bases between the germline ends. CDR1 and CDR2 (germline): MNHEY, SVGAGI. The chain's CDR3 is CASSYSLSLGNSPLHF. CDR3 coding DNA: TGTGCCAGCAGTTACTCACTAAGTCTGGGGAATTCACCCCTCCACTTT.

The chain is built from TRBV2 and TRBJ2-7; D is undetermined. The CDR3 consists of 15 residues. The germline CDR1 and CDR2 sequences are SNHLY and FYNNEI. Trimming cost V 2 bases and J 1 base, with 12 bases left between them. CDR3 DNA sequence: TGTGCCAGCAGTGAAAATCCCAAAACGTCCTACGAGCAGTACTTC. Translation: CASSENPKTSYEQYF.

CDR3 in amino acids: CASSLVGQAAGANVLTF. For the CDR3, the DNA is TGTGCCAGCAGCTTAGTAGGCCAGGCGGCCGGGGCCAACGTCCTGACTTTC. The V call is TRBV13, the J call TRBJ2-6; D not resolved. The germline gives CDR1 PRHDT, CDR2 FYEKMQ (reference sequence). V shed 1 base and J shed 4 bases, with 14 bases lying between them. The CDR3 length is 17 residues. Full variable domain (missing parts from reference TRBV13 and TRBJ2-6): AAGVIQSPRHLIKEKRETATLKCYPIPRHDTVYWYQQGPGQDPQFLISFYEKMQSDKGSIPDRFSAQQFSDYHSELNMSSLELGDSALYFCASSLVGQAAGANVLTFGAGSRLTVL.

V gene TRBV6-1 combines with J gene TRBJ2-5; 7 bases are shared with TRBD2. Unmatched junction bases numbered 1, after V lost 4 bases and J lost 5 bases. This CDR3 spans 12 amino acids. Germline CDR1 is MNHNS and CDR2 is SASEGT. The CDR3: CASSALAETQYF. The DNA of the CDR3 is TGTGCCAGCAGTGCACTAGCGGAGACCCAGTACTTC.

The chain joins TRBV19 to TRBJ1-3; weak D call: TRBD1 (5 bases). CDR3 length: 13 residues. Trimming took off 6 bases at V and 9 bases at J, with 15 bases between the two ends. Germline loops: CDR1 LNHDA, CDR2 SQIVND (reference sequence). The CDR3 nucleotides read TGTGCCAGTAGACGACAGCCCGAGGCCACCATATATTTT. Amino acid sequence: CASRRQPEATIYF.

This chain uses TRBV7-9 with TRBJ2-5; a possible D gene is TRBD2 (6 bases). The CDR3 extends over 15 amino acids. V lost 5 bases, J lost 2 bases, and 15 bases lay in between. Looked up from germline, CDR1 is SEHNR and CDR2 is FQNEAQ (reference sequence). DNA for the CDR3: TGTGCCAGCAGCAGAGTCAGGACTATGCAAGAGACCCAGTACTTC. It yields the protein CASSRVRTMQETQYF. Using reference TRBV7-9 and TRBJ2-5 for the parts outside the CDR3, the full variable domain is DTGVSQNPRHKITKRGQNVTFRCDPISEHNRLYWYRQTLGQGPEFLTYFQNEAQLEKSRLLSDRFSAERPKGSFSTLEIQRTEQGDSAMYLCASSRVRTMQETQYFGPGTRLLVL.

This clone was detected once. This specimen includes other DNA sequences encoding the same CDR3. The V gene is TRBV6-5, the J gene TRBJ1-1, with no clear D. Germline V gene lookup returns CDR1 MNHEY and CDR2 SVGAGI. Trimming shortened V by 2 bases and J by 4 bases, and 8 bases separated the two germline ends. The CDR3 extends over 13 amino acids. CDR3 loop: CASSYRVGTEAFF. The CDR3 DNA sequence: TGTGCCAGCAGTTACCGGGTTGGCACTGAAGCTTTCTTT.

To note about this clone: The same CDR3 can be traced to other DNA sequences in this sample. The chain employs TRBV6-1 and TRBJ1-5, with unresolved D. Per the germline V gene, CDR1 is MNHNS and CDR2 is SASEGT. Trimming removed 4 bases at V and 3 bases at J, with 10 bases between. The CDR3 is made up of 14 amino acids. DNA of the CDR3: TGTGCCAGCAGTGGGACGGGCCTCAATCAGCCCCAGCATTTT. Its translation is CASSGTGLNQPQHF.

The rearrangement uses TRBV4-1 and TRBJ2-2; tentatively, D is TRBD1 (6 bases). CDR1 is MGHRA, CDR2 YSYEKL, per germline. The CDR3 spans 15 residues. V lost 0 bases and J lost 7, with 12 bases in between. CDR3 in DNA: TGCGCCAGCAGCCAAGAGGGGGAGACAGGCGGGGAGCTGTTTTTT. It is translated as CASSQEGETGGELFF.

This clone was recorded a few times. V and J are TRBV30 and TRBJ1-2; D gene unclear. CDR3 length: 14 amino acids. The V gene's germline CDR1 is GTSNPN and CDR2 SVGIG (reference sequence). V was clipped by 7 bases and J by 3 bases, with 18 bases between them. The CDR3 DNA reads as TGTGCCTCAAGACATCTCCCCACGGACTATGGCTACACCTTC. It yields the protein CASRHLPTDYGYTF.

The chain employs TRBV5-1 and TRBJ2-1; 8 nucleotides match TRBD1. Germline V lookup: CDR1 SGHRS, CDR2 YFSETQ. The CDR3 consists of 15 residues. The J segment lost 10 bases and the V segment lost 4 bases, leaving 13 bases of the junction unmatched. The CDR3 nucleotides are TGCGCCAGCAGCCCCGGGACAGGACACTCCCGAGAGCAGTTCTTC. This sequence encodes CASSPGTGHSREQFF. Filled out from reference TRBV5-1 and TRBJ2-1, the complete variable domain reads KAGVTQTPRYLIKTRGQQVTLSCSPISGHRSVSWYQQTPGQGLQFLFEYFSETQRNKGNFPGRFSGRQFSNSRSEMNVSTLELGDSALYLCASSPGTGHSREQFFGPGTRLTVL.